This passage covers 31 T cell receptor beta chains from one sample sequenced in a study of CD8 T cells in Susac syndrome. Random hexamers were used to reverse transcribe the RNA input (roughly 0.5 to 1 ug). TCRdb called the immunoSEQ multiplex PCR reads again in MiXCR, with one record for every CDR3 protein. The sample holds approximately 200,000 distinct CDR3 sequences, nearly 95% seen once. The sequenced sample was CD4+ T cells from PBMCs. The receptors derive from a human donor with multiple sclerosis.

For the CDR3, the DNA is TGTGCCAGCAGCGTGAGAGGACTTGATGAAAAACTGTTTTTT. It encodes CASSVRGLDEKLFF. The chain uses TRBV9 and TRBJ1-4; D call uncertain. The CDR3 sequence is 14 residues long. V lost 2 bases and J 6 bases, leaving 11 bases between the germline ends. In germline, CDR1 is SGDLS, CDR2 YYNGEE.

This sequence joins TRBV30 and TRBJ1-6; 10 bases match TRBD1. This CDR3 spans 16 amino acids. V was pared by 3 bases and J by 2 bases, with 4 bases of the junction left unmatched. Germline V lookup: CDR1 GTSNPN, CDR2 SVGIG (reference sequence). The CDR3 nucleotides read TGTGCCTGGAGCGGACAGGGGGTTCCCTATAATTCACCCCTCCACTTT. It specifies CAWSGQGVPYNSPLHF.

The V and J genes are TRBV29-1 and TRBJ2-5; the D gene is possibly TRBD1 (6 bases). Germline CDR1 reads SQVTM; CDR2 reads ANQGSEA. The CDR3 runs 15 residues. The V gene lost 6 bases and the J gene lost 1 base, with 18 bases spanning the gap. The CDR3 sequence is CSVLGGSSPQETQYF. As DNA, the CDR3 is TGCAGCGTCCTAGGGGGTAGCTCCCCCCAAGAGACCCAGTACTTC.

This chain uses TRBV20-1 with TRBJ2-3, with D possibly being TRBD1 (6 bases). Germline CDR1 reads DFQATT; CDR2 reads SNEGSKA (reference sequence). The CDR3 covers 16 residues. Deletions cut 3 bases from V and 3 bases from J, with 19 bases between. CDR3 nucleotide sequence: TGCAGTGCTAGTGCGGCTCAGGGGATAAGTACAGATACGCAGTATTTT. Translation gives CSASAAQGISTDTQYF.

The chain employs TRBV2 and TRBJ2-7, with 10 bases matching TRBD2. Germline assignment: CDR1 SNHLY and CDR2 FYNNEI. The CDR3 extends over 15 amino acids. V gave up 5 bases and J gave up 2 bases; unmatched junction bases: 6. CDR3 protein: CASSRAGGQAYEQYF. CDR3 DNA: TGTGCCAGCAGTCGAGCGGGGGGGCAAGCCTACGAGCAGTACTTC.

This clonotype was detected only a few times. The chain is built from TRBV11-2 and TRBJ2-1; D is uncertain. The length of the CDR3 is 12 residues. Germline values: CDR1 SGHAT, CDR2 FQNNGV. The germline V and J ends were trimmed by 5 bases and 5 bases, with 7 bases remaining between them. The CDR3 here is CASSPSNNEQFF. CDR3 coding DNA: TGTGCCAGCAGCCCTTCAAACAATGAGCAGTTCTTC.

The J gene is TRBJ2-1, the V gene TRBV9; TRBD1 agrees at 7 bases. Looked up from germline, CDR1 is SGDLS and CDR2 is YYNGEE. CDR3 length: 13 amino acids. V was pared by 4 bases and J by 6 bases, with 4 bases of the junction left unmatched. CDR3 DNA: TGTGCCAGCAGCAAAGGGACAGCCAATGAGCAGTTCTTC. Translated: CASSKGTANEQFF. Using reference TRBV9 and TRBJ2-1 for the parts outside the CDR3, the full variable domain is DSGVTQTPKHLITATGQRVTLRCSPRSGDLSVYWYQQSLDQGLQFLIQYYNGEERAKGNILERFSAQQFPDLHSELNLSSLELGDSALYFCASSKGTANEQFFGPGTRLTVL.

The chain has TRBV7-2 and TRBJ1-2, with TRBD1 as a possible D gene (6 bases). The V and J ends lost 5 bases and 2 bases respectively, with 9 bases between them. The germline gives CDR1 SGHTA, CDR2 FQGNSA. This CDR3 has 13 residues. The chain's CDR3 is CASSRGQNYGYTF. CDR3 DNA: TGTGCCAGCAGCCGCGGACAGAACTATGGCTACACCTTC. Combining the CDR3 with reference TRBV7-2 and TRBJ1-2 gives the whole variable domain GAGVSQSPSNKVTEKGKDVELRCDPISGHTALYWYRQSLGQGLEFLIYFQGNSAPDKSGLPSDRFSAERTGGSVSTLTIQRTQQEDSAVYLCASSRGQNYGYTFGSGTRLTVV.

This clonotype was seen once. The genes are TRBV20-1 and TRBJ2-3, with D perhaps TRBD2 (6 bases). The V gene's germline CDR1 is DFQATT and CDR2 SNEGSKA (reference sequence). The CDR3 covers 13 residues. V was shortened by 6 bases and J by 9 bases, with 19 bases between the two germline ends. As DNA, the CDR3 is TGCAGTGCCCCGGGACTTACCAGGGAAACGCAGTATTTT. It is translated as CSAPGLTRETQYF.

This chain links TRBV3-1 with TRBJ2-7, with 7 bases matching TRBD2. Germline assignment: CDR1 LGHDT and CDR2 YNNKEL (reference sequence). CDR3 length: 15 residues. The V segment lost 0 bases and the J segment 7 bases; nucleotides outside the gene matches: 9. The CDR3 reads CASSQDVASGGEQYF. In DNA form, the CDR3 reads TGTGCCAGCAGCCAAGACGTCGCCTCGGGAGGTGAGCAGTACTTC.

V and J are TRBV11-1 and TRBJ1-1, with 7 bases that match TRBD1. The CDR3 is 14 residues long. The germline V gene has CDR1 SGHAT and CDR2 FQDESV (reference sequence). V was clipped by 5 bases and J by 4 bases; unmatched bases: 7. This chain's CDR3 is CASSPRQGGTEAFF. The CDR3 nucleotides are TGTGCCAGCAGCCCCCGACAGGGCGGCACTGAAGCTTTCTTT.

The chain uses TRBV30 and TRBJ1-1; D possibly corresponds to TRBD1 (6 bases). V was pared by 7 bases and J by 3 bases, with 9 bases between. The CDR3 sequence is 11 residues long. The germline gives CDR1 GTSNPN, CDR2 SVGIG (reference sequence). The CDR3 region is CASRGYTEAFF. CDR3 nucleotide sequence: TGTGCCTCCAGGGGATACACTGAAGCTTTCTTT.

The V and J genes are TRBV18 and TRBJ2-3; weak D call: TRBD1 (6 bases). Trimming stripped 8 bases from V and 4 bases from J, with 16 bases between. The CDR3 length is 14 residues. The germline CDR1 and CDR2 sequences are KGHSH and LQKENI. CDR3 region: CASSPGQGPDTQYF. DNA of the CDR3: TGTGCCAGCAGCCCGGGGCAGGGGCCAGATACGCAGTATTTT.

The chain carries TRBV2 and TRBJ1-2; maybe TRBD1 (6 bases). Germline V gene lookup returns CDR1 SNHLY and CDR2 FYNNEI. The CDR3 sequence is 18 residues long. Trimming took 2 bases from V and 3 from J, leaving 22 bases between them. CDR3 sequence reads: CASSERLATGGHYYGYTF. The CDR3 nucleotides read TGTGCCAGCAGTGAACGTCTAGCGACAGGCGGCCACTACTATGGCTACACCTTC.

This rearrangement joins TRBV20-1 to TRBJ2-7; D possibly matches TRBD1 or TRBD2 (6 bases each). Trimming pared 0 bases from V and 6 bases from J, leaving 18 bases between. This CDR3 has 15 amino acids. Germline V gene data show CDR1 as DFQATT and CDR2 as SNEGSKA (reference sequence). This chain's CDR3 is CSARDLGGATREQYF. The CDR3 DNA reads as TGCAGTGCTAGAGACTTGGGGGGCGCTACCCGCGAGCAGTACTTC.

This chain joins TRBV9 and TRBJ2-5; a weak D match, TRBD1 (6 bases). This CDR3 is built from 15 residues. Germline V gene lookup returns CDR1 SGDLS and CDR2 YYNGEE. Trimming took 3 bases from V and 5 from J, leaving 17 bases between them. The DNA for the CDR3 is TGTGCCAGCAGCGCGTACCCCGGGACACAGGAGACCCAGTACTTC. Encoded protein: CASSAYPGTQETQYF.

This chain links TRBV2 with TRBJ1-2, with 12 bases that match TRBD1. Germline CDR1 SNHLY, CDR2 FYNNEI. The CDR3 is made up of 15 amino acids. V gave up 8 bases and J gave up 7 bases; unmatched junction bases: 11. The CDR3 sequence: CASGLSGTGGAGYTF. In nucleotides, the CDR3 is TGTGCCAGCGGGCTCTCGGGGACAGGGGGCGCTGGCTACACCTTC.

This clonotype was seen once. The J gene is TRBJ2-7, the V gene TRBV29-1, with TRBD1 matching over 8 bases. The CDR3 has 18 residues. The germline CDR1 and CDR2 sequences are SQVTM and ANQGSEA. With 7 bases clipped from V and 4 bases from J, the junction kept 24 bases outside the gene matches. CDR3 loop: CSEAIGQGSGTRPYEQYF. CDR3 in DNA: TGCAGCGAGGCAATTGGACAGGGATCCGGGACAAGACCTTACGAGCAGTACTTC.

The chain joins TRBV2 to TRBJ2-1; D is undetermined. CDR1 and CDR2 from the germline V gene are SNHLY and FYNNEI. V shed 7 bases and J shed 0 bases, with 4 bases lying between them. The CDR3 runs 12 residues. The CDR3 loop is CASKNSYNEQFF. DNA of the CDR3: TGTGCCAGCAAAAACTCCTACAATGAGCAGTTCTTC.

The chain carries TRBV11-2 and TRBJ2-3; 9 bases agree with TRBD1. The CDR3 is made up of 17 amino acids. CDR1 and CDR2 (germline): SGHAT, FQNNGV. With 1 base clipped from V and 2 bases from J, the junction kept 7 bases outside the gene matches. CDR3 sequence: CASSLGRTGAATDTQYF. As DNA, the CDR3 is TGTGCCAGCAGCTTAGGTCGGACAGGGGCTGCCACAGATACGCAGTATTTT.

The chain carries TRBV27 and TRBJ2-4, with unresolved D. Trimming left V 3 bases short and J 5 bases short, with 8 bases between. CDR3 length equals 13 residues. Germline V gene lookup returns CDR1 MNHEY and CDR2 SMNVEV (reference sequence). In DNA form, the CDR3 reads TGTGCCAGCAGTTTCGGTGGTCAAAACATTCAGTACTTC. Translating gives CASSFGGQNIQYF.

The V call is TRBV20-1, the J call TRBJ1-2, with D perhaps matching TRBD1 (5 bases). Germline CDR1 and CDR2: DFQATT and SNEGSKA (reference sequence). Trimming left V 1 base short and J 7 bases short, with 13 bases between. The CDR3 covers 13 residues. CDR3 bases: TGCAGTGCTAGAGGCAGGGACCCTCTTGGCTACACCTTC. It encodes CSARGRDPLGYTF.

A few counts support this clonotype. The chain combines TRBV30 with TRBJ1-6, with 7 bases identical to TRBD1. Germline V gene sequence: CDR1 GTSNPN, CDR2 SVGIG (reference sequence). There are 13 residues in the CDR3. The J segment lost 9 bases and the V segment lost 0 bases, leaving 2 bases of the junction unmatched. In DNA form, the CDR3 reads TGTGCCTGGAGTGTAACAGGGGTTTCACCCCTCCACTTT. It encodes CAWSVTGVSPLHF.

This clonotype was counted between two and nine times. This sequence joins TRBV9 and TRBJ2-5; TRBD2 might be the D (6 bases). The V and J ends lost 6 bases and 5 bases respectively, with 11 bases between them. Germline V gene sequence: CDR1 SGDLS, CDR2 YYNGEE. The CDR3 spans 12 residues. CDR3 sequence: CASKGAGETQYF. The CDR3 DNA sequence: TGTGCCAGCAAAGGAGCGGGTGAGACCCAGTACTTC.

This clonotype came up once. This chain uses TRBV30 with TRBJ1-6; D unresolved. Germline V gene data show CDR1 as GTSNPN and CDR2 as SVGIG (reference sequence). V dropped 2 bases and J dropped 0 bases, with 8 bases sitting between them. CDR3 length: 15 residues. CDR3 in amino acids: CAWSFKSSYNSPLHF. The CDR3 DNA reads TGTGCCTGGAGTTTTAAGAGCTCCTATAATTCACCCCTCCACTTT.

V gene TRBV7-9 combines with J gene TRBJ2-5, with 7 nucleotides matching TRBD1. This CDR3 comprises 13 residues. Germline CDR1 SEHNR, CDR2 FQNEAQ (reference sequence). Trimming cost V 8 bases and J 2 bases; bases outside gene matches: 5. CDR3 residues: CASARGSQETQYF. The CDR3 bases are TGTGCCAGCGCCAGGGGGTCTCAAGAGACCCAGTACTTC.

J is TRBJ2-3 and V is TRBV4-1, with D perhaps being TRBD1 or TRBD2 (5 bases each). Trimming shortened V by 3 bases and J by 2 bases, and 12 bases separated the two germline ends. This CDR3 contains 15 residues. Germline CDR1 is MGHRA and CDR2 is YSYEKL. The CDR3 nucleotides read TGCGCCAGCAGCCAGCGTGAGGGGAACACAGATACGCAGTATTTT. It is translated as CASSQREGNTDTQYF.

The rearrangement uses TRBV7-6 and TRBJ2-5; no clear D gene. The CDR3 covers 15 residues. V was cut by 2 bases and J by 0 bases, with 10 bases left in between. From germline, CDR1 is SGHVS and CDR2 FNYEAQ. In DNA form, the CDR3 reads TGTGCCAGCAGCTTAATTGGCAGCGACCAAGAGACCCAGTACTTC. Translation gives CASSLIGSDQETQYF.

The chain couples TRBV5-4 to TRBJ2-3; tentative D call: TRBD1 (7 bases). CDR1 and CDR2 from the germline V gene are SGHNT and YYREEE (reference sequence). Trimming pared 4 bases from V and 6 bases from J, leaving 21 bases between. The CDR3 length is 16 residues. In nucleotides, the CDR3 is TGTGCCAGCAGCCCGGCGCGAGGAGGGGGCGAGGATACGCAGTATTTT. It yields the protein CASSPARGGGEDTQYF.

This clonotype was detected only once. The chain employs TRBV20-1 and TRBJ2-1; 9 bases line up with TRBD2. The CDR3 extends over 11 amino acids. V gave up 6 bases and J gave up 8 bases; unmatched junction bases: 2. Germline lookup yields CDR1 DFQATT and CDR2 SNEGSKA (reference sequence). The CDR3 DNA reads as TGCAGTGCGGCGGGGGGGGATGAGCAGTTCTTC. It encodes CSAAGGDEQFF.

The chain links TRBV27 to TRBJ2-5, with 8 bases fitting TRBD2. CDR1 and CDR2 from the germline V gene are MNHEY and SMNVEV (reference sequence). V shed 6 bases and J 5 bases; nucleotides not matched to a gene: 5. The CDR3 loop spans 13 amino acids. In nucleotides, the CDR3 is TGTGCCAGCAGACCAGCGGGGGTGGAGACCCAGTACTTC. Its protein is CASRPAGVETQYF.